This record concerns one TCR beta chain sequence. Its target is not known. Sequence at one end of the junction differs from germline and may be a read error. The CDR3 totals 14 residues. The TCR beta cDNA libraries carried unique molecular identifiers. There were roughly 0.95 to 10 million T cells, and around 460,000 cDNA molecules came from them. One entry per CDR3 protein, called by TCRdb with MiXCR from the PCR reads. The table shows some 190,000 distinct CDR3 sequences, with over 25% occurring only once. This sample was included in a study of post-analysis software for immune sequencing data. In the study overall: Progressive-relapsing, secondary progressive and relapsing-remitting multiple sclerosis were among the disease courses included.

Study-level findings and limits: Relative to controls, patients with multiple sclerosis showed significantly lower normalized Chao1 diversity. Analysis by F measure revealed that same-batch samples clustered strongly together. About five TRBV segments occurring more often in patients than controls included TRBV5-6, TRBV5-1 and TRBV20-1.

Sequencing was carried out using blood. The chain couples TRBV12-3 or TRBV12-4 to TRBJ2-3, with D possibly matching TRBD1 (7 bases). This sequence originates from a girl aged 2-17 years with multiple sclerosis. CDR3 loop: CASSSQGGADAQYF. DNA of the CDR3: TGTGCCAGCAGTTCTCAGGGGGGCGCAGATGCGCAGTATTTT.